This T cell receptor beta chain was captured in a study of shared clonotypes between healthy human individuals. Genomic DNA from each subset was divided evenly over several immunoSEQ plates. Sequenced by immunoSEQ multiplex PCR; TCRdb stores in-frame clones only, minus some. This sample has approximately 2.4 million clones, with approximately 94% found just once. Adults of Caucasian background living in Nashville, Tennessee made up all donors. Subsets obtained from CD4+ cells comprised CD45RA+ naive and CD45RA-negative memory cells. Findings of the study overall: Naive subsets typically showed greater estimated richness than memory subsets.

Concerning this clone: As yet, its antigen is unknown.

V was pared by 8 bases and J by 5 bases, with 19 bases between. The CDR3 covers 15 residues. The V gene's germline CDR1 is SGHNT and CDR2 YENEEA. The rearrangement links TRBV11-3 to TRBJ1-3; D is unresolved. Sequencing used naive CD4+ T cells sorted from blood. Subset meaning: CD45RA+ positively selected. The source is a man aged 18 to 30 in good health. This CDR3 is CASPFDTRRRNTIYF. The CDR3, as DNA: TGTGCCAGCCCCTTTGATACGAGGAGAAGAAACACCATATATTTT.